A single sample is the source of the 8 T cell receptor beta chains below, sequenced in a study of beta chain features in type 1 diabetes. Expressed TCRB transcripts were sequenced because the isolated RNA had all been reverse transcribed beforehand. The assay was immunoSEQ multiplex PCR, and TCRdb's table has in-frame clones only and misses some. The data contain around 500,000 clones, approximately 10% of them singletons. Sequenced sample: naive CD4+ T cells from blood. The receptor set was obtained from a young woman in good health.

This clone was seen more than once but under ten times. The gene calls are TRBV6-5 and TRBJ1-1; TRBD1 might be the D (6 bases). Trimming removed 5 bases from V and 1 base from J, with 11 bases in between. There are 14 residues in the CDR3. The germline gives CDR1 MNHEY, CDR2 SVGAGI. The CDR3 region has the DNA TGTGCCAGCAGTCCACGAGGGGGGAACACTGAAGCTTTCTTT. Amino acids: CASSPRGGNTEAFF.

The chain uses TRBV4-1 and TRBJ1-1; D is undetermined. The CDR3 sequence is 13 residues long. CDR1 and CDR2 (germline): MGHRA, YSYEKL. V lost 5 bases and J 3 bases, leaving 10 bases between the germline ends. The CDR3 DNA is TGCGCCAGCAGCTACGGGGATTACACTGAAGCTTTCTTT. Protein product: CASSYGDYTEAFF.

The CDR3, as DNA: TGTGCCAGCAGCTTAGAGGACAGTCGGTACAATGAGCAGTTCTTC. Protein: CASSLEDSRYNEQFF. The chain links TRBV7-2 to TRBJ2-1; possibly TRBD1 for D (6 bases). V lost 1 base and J lost 4, with 11 bases in between. CDR3 size: 15 residues. Germline V gives CDR1 SGHTA, CDR2 FQGNSA.

This clone appeared a few times. The chain combines TRBV29-1 with TRBJ1-1; TRBD1 is a possible D gene (5 bases). Between the trimmed V and J ends, which lost 5 bases and 3 bases, there was a span of 16 bases. The V gene's germline CDR1 is SQVTM and CDR2 ANQGSEA. The CDR3 contains 14 residues. The chain's CDR3 is CSVQVGKGDTEAFF. The CDR3 region has the DNA TGCAGCGTTCAGGTTGGCAAAGGGGACACTGAAGCTTTCTTT.

The DNA for the CDR3 is TGCAGCGCCCGCACGGACAGGGGTAACTATGGCTACACCTTC. Its translation: CSARTDRGNYGYTF. The V gene is TRBV29-1, the J gene TRBJ1-2, with 9 nucleotides matching TRBD1. The CDR3 is made up of 14 amino acids. V dropped 7 bases and J dropped 1; count of bases not matched to a gene: 7. The germline gives CDR1 SQVTM, CDR2 ANQGSEA.

V is TRBV7-6 and J is TRBJ2-7, with D tentatively TRBD1 (5 bases). Trimming took 1 base from V and 2 from J, leaving 9 bases between them. This CDR3 spans 14 amino acids. Germline-derived CDR1 and CDR2 are SGHVS and FNYEAQ. Here the CDR3 DNA reads TGTGCCAGCAGCTTAGGTCAGGGAACCTACGAGCAGTACTTC. It codes for CASSLGQGTYEQYF.

The V gene is TRBV19, the J gene TRBJ2-5; TRBD1 agrees at 9 bases. This CDR3 region has 13 residues. J was trimmed by 3 bases and V by 7 bases; bases with no gene match: 3. In germline, CDR1 is LNHDA, CDR2 SQIVND (reference sequence). The CDR3 nucleotides are TGTGCCAGTAACGGGACAGGGAAAGAGACCCAGTACTTC. It yields the protein CASNGTGKETQYF.

This chain connects TRBV29-1 to TRBJ2-5; TRBD1 matches at 7 bases. The CDR3 covers 12 residues. From germline, CDR1 is SQVTM and CDR2 ANQGSEA. J was trimmed by 5 bases and V by 7 bases; bases with no gene match: 7. CDR3 nucleotides: TGCAGCGGACACAGGGGAACGGAGACCCAGTACTTC. Amino acids: CSGHRGTETQYF.